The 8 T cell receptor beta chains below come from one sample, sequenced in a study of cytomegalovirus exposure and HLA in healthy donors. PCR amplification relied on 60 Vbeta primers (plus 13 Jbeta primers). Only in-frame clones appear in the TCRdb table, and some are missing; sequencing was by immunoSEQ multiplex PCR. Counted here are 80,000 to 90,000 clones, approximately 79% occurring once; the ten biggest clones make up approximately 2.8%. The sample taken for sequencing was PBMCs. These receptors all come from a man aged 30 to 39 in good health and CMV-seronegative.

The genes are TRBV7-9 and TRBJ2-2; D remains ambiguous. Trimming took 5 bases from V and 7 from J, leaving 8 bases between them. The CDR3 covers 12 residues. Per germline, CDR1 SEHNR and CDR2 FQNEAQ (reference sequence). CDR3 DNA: TGTGCCAGCAGCCCGGTTAGCGGGGAGCTGTTTTTT. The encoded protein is CASSPVSGELFF.

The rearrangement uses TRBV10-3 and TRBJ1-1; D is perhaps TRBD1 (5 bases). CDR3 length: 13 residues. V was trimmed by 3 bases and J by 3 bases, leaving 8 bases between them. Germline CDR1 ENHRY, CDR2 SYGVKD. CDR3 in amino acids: CAISDREDTEAFF. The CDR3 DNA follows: TGTGCCATCAGTGACAGGGAGGACACTGAAGCTTTCTTT.

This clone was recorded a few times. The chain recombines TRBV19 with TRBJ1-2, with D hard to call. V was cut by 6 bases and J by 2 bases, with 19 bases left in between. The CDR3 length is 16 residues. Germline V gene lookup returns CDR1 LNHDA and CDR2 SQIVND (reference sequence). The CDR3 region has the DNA TGTGCCAGTAGGTCCCTCGGGTCAGTGAGGAACTATGGCTACACCTTC. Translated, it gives CASRSLGSVRNYGYTF.

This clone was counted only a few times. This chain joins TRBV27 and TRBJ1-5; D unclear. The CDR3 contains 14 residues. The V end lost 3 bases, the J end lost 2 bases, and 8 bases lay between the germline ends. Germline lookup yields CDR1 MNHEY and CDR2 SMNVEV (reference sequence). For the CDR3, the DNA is TGTGCCAGCAGTTTTAGTCAGGGCAATCAGCCCCAGCATTTT. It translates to CASSFSQGNQPQHF.

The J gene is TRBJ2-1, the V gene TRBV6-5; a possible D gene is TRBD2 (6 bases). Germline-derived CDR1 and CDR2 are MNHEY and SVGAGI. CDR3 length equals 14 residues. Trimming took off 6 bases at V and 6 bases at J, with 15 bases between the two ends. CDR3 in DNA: TGTGCCAGCAGCTCCGGGACTGTTCTCAATGAGCAGTTCTTC. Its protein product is CASSSGTVLNEQFF.

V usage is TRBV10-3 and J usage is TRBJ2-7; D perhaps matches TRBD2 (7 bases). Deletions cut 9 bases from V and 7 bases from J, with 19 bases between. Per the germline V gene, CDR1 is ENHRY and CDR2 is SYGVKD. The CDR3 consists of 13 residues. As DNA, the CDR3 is TGTGCCATAAGCGGGACAATCGTCATGGAGCAGTACTTC. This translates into CAISGTIVMEQYF.

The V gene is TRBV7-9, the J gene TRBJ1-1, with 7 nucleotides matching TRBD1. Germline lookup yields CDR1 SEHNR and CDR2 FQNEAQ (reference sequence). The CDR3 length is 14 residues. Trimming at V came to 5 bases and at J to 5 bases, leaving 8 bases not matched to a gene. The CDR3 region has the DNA TGTGCCAGCAGCCAGGAAGGGGGCGGTACTGAAGCTTTCTTT. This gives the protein CASSQEGGGTEAFF.

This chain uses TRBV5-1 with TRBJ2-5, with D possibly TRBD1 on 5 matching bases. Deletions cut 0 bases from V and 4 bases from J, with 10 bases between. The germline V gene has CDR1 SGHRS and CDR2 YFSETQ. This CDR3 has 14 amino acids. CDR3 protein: CASSLAFQGETQYF. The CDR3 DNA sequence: TGCGCCAGCAGCTTGGCCTTTCAGGGAGAGACCCAGTACTTC.